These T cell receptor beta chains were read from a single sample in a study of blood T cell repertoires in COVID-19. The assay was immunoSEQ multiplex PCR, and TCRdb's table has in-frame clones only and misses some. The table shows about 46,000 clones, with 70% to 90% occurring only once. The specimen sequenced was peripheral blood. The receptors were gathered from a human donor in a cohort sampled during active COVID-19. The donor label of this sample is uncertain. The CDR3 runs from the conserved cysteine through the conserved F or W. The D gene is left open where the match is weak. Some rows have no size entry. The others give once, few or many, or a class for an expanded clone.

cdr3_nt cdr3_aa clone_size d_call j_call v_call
TGTGCCAGCAGTTTATGGAGACTCGGAGCTTTCTTT CASSLWRLGAFF NA NA TRBJ1-1 TRBV28
TGTGCCAGCAGTCTCAGGGGCACCGGGGAGCTGTTTTTT CASSLRGTGELFF NA NA TRBJ2-2 TRBV2
TGTGCCAGCAGCTTCGGGGAGAGCCGGGGAGGGGAGACCCAGTACTTC CASSFGESRGGETQYF NA TRBD2 TRBJ2-5 TRBV7-6
TGTGCCAGCAAGGCTAGCGGGGTCTCCCAAGAGACCCAGTACTTC CASKASGVSQETQYF NA TRBD2 TRBJ2-5 TRBV3-1/TRBV3-2
TGTGCCAGCAGCTTCGCCCGGGAAGTGAGCCGGAATGAAAAACTGTTTTTT CASSFAREVSRNEKLFF few NA TRBJ1-4 TRBV11-2
TGTGCCAGCAGCTACCCTAGGACAGGAATCGATTTCTCTGGAAACACCATATATTTT CASSYPRTGIDFSGNTIYF NA TRBD1 TRBJ1-3 TRBV7-8
TGTGCCAGCAGCGTGCAGGGGAGTTGGGGCACAGATACGCAGTATTTT CASSVQGSWGTDTQYF NA NA TRBJ2-3 TRBV9
TGCGCCAGCAGTTCCAGGGGGCAGGCCACAGATACGCAGTATTTT CASSSRGQATDTQYF NA TRBD1 TRBJ2-3 TRBV5-1
TGTGCCAGCAGCATCGGGACTAGCGGGGGGGCGAGTATGCAGTATTTT CASSIGTSGGASMQYF once TRBD2 TRBJ2-3 TRBV5-6
TGTGCCAGCAGCCCGGGACTAGCTGGCACAGATACGCAGTATTTT CASSPGLAGTDTQYF NA TRBD2 TRBJ2-3 TRBV4-2
TGCGCCAGCAGCTTGCACACAGGGAAAGTTAACTATGGCTACACCTTC CASSLHTGKVNYGYTF few NA TRBJ1-2 TRBV5-1
TGTGCCAGCAGTCTCGGGTTCACTGAAGCTTTCTTT CASSLGFTEAFF once NA TRBJ1-1 TRBV12-3/TRBV12-4
TGTGCCAGCAGCTTACGGACAGATTCGACAGGGGAGCTGTTTTTT CASSLRTDSTGELFF NA NA TRBJ2-2 TRBV5-4